The clone carrying this T cell receptor beta chain was detected once. Its target is not known. Per the germline V gene, CDR1 is DFQATT and CDR2 is SNEGSKA (reference sequence). The CDR3 is 10 residues long. Patients aged 18 to 65 had newly diagnosed hyperthyroidism of under 2 months' duration. Diagnoses were established using clinical symptoms, serum thyroxine and TRAb, thyroid ultrasound and orbital computed tomography. These data originate in a study of T cells in Graves' hyperthyroidism and ophthalmopathy. TCR beta CDR3 region amplification was performed from RNA transcripts. Carried out on the TCR CDR3, a first-round RT-PCR used the HTBI primer set. TCRdb reprocessed the multiplex PCR reads via MiXCR and lists one record per CDR3 protein. The data hold 540,000 or so distinct CDR3 sequences, with less than 20% observed a single time. General study results and limits: A model built on 13 V-J features separated ophthalmopathy from stable hyperthyroidism.

The sample comprised blood. The receptor's source is a woman aged 25 to 39 with Graves' hyperthyroidism. The chain has TRBV20-1 and TRBJ1-2, with D unresolved. The CDR3 DNA is TGCATCTTATCTCGGGATGGCTACACCTTC. Its translation: CILSRDGYTF.